Below are 2 T cell receptor beta chains sequenced from a single sample in a study of blood T cell repertoires in COVID-19. The repertoire was sequenced with immunoSEQ multiplex PCR; TCRdb's copy has only in-frame clones and lacks some. The sample shows a few hundred thousand clones, around 80% of them seen only once. Specimen: peripheral blood. These receptors were collected from a woman between 18 and 29 years old with acute or convalescent COVID-19.

The chain recombines TRBV3-1 (or the pseudogene TRBV3-2) with TRBJ1-3, with TRBD1 matching 12 bases. Trimming cost V 4 bases and J 2 bases; bases outside gene matches: 12. Germline values: CDR1 LGHDT, CDR2 YNNKEL (reference sequence). The CDR3 is 19 amino acids. This chain's CDR3 is CASSLKAYGTGGPGNTIYF. In nucleotides, the CDR3 is TGTGCCAGCAGCCTCAAAGCTTATGGGACAGGGGGCCCTGGAAACACCATATATTTT.

This clone was seen a handful of times. The chain employs TRBV5-4 and TRBJ1-6; the D gene is possibly TRBD1 (5 bases). V was shortened by 0 bases and J by 8 bases, with 15 bases between the two germline ends. CDR3 size: 16 residues. CDR1 is SGHNT and CDR2 is YYREEE in the germline V gene (reference sequence). Here the CDR3 DNA reads TGTGCCAGCAGCTTGGACTTTGGGGGGTTCGATTCACCCCTCCACTTT. This sequence encodes CASSLDFGGFDSPLHF.